This T cell receptor beta chain was recovered during a study of blood T cell repertoires in COVID-19. Study-wide background: Acute and convalescent COVID-19 samples came from the United States, Italy and Spain.

This CDR3 has 13 residues. Unmatched junction bases numbered 5, after V lost 4 bases and J lost 6 bases. CDR1 LGHDT and CDR2 YNNKEL come from the germline V gene (reference sequence). The authors' processing: From reference gene primer amplification, estimates of nucleated cell counts were derived. Some clones are missing from TCRdb's copy, which holds only in-frame ones; the method was immunoSEQ multiplex PCR. V and J calls plus clone size are reproduced from that table; the DNA served to infer D and trimming. The sample carries a few hundred thousand clones, approximately 80% recorded once. Material: PBMCs or T cells enriched from blood (not recorded which). This chain joins TRBV3-1 (or the pseudogene TRBV3-2) and TRBJ1-2; 7 nucleotides align to TRBD1. This receptor was obtained from a man younger than 40 with acute COVID-19. CDR3 protein: CASSRRTGDGYTF. Here the CDR3 DNA reads TGTGCCAGCAGCCGGAGGACAGGTGATGGCTACACCTTC.